This entry lists 15 T cell receptor beta chains sequenced from one sample in a study of blood T cell repertoires in COVID-19. TCRdb's copy holds only in-frame clones and misses some; the assay was immunoSEQ multiplex PCR. The sample has around 100,000 clones; approximately 92% are singletons. The sequenced material came from peripheral blood. The source is a woman aged 45-65 years with COVID-19, enrolled during active disease.

The chain carries TRBV3-1 (or the pseudogene TRBV3-2) and TRBJ2-3; 7 nucleotides align to TRBD1. Germline trimming cut 4 bases from V and 2 bases from J; bases unmatched to any gene: 6. The CDR3 sequence is 15 residues long. CDR1 and CDR2 from the germline V gene are LGHDT and YNNKEL (reference sequence). The CDR3 loop is CASSRRDSPTDTQYF. The CDR3 DNA sequence: TGTGCCAGCAGCCGACGGGACAGCCCCACAGATACGCAGTATTTT.

The V gene is TRBV14, the J gene TRBJ1-5; D remains unclear. Germline V gene sequence: CDR1 SGHDN, CDR2 FVKESK. The CDR3 is made up of 14 amino acids. Trimming shortened V by 1 base and J by 2 bases, and 6 bases separated the two germline ends. The CDR3 is CASSQGFGNQPQHF. CDR3 in DNA: TGTGCCAGCAGCCAAGGTTTCGGCAATCAGCCCCAGCATTTT.

The V and J genes are TRBV29-1 and TRBJ2-3, with TRBD1 as a possible D gene (5 bases). The CDR3 spans 12 residues. Trimming shortened V by 7 bases and J by 1 base, and 9 bases separated the two germline ends. Germline assignment: CDR1 SQVTM and CDR2 ANQGSEA. The CDR3 protein is CSASQGTDTQYF. For the CDR3, the DNA is TGCAGCGCCTCACAGGGCACAGATACGCAGTATTTT.

The chain recombines TRBV11-2 with TRBJ1-6; D may be TRBD1 (6 bases). Germline CDR1 and CDR2: SGHAT and FQNNGV. Trimming left V 2 bases short and J 9 bases short, with 14 bases between. The CDR3 has 15 amino acids. Written as DNA, the CDR3 is TGTGCCAGCAGCTTAAGGGGGGGGAGTCGTTCACCCCTCCACTTT. This translates into CASSLRGGSRSPLHF.

The chain has TRBV6-6 and TRBJ1-2; tentative D call: TRBD1 (5 bases). The CDR3 is 14 residues long. V dropped 5 bases and J dropped 4 bases, with 14 bases sitting between them. Germline lookup yields CDR1 MNHNY and CDR2 SVGAGI (reference sequence). CDR3 loop: CASSPTPTVYGYTF. The CDR3 DNA reads as TGTGCCAGCAGTCCTACCCCGACAGTCTATGGCTACACCTTC.

This clone turned up a few times. CDR3 protein: CASSEQGAGGFDAFF. CDR3 bases: TGTGCCAGCAGTGAACAAGGGGCAGGGGGCTTTGACGCTTTCTTT. The rearrangement joins TRBV6-1 to TRBJ1-1, with 8 bases aligning to TRBD1. The CDR3 extends over 15 amino acids. In germline, CDR1 is MNHNS, CDR2 SASEGT. V was clipped by 2 bases and J by 11 bases; unmatched bases: 13.

The chain uses TRBV27 and TRBJ1-2; TRBD1 might be the D (6 bases). Looked up from germline, CDR1 is MNHEY and CDR2 is SMNVEV (reference sequence). This CDR3 comprises 16 residues. V was shortened by 2 bases and J by 4 bases, with 17 bases between the two germline ends. The CDR3 DNA sequence: TGTGCCAGCAGTTTAGCTTCCGAGGGGGGGCTCTATGGCTACACCTTC. Its protein product is CASSLASEGGLYGYTF.

This chain connects TRBV11-3 to TRBJ2-1; TRBD1 matches at 8 bases. Germline CDR1 reads SGHNT; CDR2 reads YENEEA. The J segment lost 6 bases and the V segment lost 1 base, leaving 8 bases of the junction unmatched. The CDR3 contains 16 residues. The CDR3 loop is CASSLAWTGSLNEQFF. The CDR3 DNA reads TGTGCCAGCAGCTTAGCGTGGACAGGGTCTCTCAATGAGCAGTTCTTC.

This sequence joins TRBV10-3 and TRBJ1-6; perhaps TRBD1 as D (6 bases). This CDR3 has 14 amino acids. Deletions cut 10 bases from V and 7 bases from J, with 17 bases between. Germline V gives CDR1 ENHRY, CDR2 SYGVKD. This CDR3 reads CATRNREGNSPLHF. The CDR3 DNA reads as TGTGCCACCAGGAACAGGGAGGGAAATTCACCCCTCCACTTT.

The V call is TRBV5-8, the J call TRBJ2-3; possible D gene TRBD1, 6 bases. This CDR3 contains 15 residues. V lost 0 bases, J lost 6 bases, and 14 bases lay in between. Germline CDR1 and CDR2: SGHTS and YDEGEE. In DNA, the CDR3 is TGTGCCAGCAGCTTGGCCTCAGGGGTGGGCGATACGCAGTATTTT. It is translated as CASSLASGVGDTQYF. Together with reference TRBV5-8 and TRBJ2-3, the CDR3 gives the full variable domain: EAGVTQSPTHLIKTRGQQATLRCSPISGHTSVYWYQQALGLGLQFLLWYDEGEERNRGNFPPRFSGRQFPNYSSELNVNALELEDSALYLCASSLASGVGDTQYFGPGTRLTVL.

The CDR3, as DNA: TGTGCCAGCAGTCGACAGGAGAGCTCCTACAATGAGCAGTTCTTC. Its translation: CASSRQESSYNEQFF. The chain employs TRBV2 and TRBJ2-1; D is perhaps TRBD1 (6 bases). This CDR3 spans 15 amino acids. CDR1 is SNHLY and CDR2 is FYNNEI in the germline V gene. The V and J ends lost 5 bases and 0 bases respectively, with 11 bases between them.

V is TRBV10-2 and J is TRBJ1-1; the D gene is possibly TRBD1 (6 bases). Trimming shortened V by 7 bases and J by 6 bases, and 18 bases separated the two germline ends. The germline gives CDR1 WSHSY, CDR2 SAAADI. This CDR3 has 14 residues. The CDR3 spells CASTGGQFGPEAFF. CDR3 nucleotide sequence: TGCGCCAGCACCGGGGGGCAGTTCGGCCCTGAAGCTTTCTTT.

The chain carries TRBV28 and TRBJ2-3, with a possible D match to TRBD1 (5 bases). The CDR3 sequence is 19 residues long. The V gene lost 6 bases and the J gene lost 2 bases, with 27 bases spanning the gap. Looked up from germline, CDR1 is MDHEN and CDR2 is SYDVKM. CDR3 bases: TGTGCCAGCAGCCTAGGGCGGTCGAACAGGATCTGGGCCACAGATACGCAGTATTTT. Translating it yields CASSLGRSNRIWATDTQYF. The full variable domain, rest sourced from reference TRBV28 and TRBJ2-3, is DVKVTQSSRYLVKRTGEKVFLECVQDMDHENMFWYRQDPGLGLRLIYFSYDVKMKEKGDIPEGYSVSREKKERFSLILESASTNQTSMYLCASSLGRSNRIWATDTQYFGPGTRLTVL.

The rearrangement links TRBV29-1 to TRBJ1-3, with 8 bases lining up with TRBD1. J was trimmed by 0 bases and V by 4 bases; bases with no gene match: 14. Germline values: CDR1 SQVTM, CDR2 ANQGSEA. The CDR3 totals 18 residues. CDR3: CSVVPRGTGPSSGNTIYF. DNA of the CDR3: TGCAGCGTTGTTCCGCGAGGGACAGGCCCTAGCTCTGGAAACACCATATATTTT.

The chain uses TRBV13 and TRBJ1-2, with D tentatively TRBD1 (5 bases). The CDR3 covers 13 residues. V was pared by 1 base and J by 5 bases, with 8 bases between. The germline V gene has CDR1 PRHDT and CDR2 FYEKMQ (reference sequence). Here the CDR3 DNA reads TGTGCCAGCAGCTTAGCGACAGAATATGGCTACACCTTC. This sequence encodes CASSLATEYGYTF.